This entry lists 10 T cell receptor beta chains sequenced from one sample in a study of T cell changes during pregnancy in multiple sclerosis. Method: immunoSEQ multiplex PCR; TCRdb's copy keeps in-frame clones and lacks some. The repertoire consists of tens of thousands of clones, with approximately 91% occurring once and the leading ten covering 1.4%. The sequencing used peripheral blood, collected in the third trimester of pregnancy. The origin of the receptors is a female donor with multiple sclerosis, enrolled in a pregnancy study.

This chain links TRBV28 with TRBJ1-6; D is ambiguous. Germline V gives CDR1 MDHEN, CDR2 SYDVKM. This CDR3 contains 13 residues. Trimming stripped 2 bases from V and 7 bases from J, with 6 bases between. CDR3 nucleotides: TGTGCCAGCAGTTTACACGGGAATTCACCCCTCCACTTT. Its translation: CASSLHGNSPLHF. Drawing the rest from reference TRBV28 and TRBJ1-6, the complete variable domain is DVKVTQSSRYLVKRTGEKVFLECVQDMDHENMFWYRQDPGLGLRLIYFSYDVKMKEKGDIPEGYSVSREKKERFSLILESASTNQTSMYLCASSLHGNSPLHFGNGTRLTVT.

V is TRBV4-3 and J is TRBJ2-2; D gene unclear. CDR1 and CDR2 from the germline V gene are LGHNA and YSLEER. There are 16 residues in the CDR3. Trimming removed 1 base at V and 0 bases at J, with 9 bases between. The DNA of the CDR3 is TGCGCCAGCAGCCAAGCCGCAGGCGCGAACACCGGGGAGCTGTTTTTT. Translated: CASSQAAGANTGELFF.

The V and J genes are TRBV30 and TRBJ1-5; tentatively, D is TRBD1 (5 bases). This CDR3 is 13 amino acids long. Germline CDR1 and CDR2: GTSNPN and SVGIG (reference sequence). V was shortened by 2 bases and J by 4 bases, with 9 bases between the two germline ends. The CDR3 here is CAWSTRGNQPQHF. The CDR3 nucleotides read TGTGCCTGGAGTACAAGGGGAAATCAGCCCCAGCATTTT.

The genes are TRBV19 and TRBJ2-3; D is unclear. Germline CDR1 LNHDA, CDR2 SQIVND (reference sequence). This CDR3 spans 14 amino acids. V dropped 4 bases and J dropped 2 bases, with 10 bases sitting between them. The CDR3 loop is CASSNLLLTDTQYF. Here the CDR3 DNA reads TGTGCCAGTAGTAATCTACTCCTCACAGATACGCAGTATTTT.

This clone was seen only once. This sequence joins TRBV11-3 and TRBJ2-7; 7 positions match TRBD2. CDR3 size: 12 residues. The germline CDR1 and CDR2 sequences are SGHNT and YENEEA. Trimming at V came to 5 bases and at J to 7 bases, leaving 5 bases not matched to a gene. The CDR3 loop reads CASSPQGGEQYF. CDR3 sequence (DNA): TGTGCCAGCAGCCCCCAGGGAGGGGAGCAGTACTTC.

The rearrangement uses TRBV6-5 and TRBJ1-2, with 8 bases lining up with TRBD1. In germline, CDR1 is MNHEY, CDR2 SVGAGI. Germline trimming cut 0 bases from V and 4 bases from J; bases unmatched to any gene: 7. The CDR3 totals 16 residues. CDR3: CASSYSTGERSYGYTF. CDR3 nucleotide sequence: TGTGCCAGCAGTTACTCGACAGGGGAAAGAAGCTATGGCTACACCTTC.

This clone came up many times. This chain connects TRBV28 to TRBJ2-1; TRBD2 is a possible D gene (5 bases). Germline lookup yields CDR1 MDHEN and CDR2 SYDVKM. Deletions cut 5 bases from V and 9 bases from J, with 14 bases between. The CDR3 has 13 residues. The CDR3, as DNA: TGTGCCAGCAGTCCGGCCCCGGGATCTGAGCAGTTCTTC. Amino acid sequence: CASSPAPGSEQFF.

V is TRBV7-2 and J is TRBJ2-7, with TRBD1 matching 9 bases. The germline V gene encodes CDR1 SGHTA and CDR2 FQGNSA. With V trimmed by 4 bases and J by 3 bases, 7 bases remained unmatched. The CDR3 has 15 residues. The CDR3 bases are TGTGCCAGCAGCTCACAGGGGACAGGGTACTACGAGCAGTACTTC. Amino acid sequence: CASSSQGTGYYEQYF.

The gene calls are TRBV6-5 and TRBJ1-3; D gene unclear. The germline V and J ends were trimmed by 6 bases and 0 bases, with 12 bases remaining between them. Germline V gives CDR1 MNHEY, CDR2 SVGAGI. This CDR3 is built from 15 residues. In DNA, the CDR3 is TGTGCCAGCAGACGCAGGCTCGGCTCTGGAAACACCATATATTTT. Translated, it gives CASRRRLGSGNTIYF.

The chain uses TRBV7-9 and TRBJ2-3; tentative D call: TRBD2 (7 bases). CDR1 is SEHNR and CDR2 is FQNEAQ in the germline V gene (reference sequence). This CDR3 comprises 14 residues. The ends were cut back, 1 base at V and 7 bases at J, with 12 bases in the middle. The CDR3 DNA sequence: TGTGCCAGCAGCTTAGGTGGGGGGGACAATACGCAGTATTTT. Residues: CASSLGGGDNTQYF.